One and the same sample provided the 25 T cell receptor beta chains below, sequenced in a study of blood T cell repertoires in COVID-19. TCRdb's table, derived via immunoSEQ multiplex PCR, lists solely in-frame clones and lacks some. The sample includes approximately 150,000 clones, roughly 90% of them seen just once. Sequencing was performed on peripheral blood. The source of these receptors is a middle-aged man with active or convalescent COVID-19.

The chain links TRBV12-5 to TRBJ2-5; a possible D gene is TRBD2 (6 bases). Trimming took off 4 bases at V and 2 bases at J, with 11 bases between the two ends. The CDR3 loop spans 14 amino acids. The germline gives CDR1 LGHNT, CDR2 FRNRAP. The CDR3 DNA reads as TGTGCTAGTGGTTCGGGACTCGGTCAAGAGACCCAGTACTTC. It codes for CASGSGLGQETQYF.

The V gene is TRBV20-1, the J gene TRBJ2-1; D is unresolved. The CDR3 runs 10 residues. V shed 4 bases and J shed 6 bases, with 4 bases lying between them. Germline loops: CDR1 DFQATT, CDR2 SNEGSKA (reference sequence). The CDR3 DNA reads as TGCAGTGCTACCTTCAATGAGCAGTTCTTC. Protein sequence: CSATFNEQFF.

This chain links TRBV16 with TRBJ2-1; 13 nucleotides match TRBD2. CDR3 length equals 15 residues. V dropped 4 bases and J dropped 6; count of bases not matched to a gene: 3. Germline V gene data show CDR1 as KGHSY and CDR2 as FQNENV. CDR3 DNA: TGTGCCAGCAGCCTGGGACTAGCGGGGATCAATGAGCAGTTCTTC. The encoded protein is CASSLGLAGINEQFF.

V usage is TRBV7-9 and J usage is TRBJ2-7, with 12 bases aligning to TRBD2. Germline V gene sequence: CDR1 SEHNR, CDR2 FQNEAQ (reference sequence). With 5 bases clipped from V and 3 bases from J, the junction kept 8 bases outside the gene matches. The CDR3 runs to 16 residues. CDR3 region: CASSPRTSGTNYEQYF. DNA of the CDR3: TGTGCCAGCAGCCCCCGGACTAGCGGGACAAACTACGAGCAGTACTTC. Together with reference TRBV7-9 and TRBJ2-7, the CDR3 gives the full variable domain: DTGVSQNPRHKITKRGQNVTFRCDPISEHNRLYWYRQTLGQGPEFLTYFQNEAQLEKSRLLSDRFSAERPKGSFSTLEIQRTEQGDSAMYLCASSPRTSGTNYEQYFGPGTRLTVT.

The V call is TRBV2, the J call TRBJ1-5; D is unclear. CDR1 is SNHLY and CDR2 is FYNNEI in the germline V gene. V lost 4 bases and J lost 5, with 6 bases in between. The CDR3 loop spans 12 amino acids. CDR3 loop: CASSGEHQPQHF. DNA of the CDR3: TGTGCCAGCAGTGGAGAGCATCAGCCCCAGCATTTT.

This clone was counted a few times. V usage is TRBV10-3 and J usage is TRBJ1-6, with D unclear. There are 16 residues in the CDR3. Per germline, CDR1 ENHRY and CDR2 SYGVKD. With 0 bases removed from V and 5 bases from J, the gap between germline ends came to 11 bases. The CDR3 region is CAISESSPGNNSPLHF. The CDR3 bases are TGTGCCATCAGTGAGTCTAGTCCGGGAAATAATTCACCCCTCCACTTT.

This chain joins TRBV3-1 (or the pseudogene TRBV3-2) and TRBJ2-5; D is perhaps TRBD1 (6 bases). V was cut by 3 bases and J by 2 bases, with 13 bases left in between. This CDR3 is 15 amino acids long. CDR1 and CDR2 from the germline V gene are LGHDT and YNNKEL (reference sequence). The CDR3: CASSHHGQSQETQYF. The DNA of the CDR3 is TGTGCCAGCAGCCACCACGGACAGTCACAAGAGACCCAGTACTTC.

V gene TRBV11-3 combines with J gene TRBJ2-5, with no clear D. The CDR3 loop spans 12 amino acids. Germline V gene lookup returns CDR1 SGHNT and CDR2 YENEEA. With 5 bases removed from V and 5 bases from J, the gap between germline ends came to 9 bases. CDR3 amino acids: CASSQERETQYF. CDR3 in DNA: TGTGCCAGCAGCCAAGAGAGGGAGACCCAGTACTTC. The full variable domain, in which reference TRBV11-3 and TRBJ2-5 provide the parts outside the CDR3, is EAGVVQSPRYKIIEKKQPVAFWCNPISGHNTLYWYLQNLGQGPELLIRYENEEAVDDSQLPKDRFSAERLKGVDSTLKIQPAELGDSAVYLCASSQERETQYFGPGTRLLVL.

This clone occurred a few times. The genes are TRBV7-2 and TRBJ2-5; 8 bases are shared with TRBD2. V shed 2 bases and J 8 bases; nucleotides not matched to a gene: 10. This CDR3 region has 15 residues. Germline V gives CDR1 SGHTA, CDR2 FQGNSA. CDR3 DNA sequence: TGTGCCAGCAGCTTAACGCCTAGCGGGTCGGATACCCAGTACTTC. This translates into CASSLTPSGSDTQYF.

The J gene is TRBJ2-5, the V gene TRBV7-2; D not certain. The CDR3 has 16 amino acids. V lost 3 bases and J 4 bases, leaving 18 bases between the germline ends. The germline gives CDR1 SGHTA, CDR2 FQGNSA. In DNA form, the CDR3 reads TGTGCCAGCAGCTTGGTCTCTCCTTCCCCCGGAGAGACCCAGTACTTC. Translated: CASSLVSPSPGETQYF.

The CDR3 DNA reads as TGTGCCAGCAGCACACGGATTCGCGGGTCAGATACGCAGTATTTT. Translating gives CASSTRIRGSDTQYF. The genes are TRBV3-1 (or the pseudogene TRBV3-2) and TRBJ2-3; D perhaps matches TRBD2 (5 bases). CDR1 and CDR2 (germline): LGHDT, YNNKEL (reference sequence). V lost 5 bases and J 4 bases, leaving 16 bases between the germline ends. This CDR3 region has 15 residues.

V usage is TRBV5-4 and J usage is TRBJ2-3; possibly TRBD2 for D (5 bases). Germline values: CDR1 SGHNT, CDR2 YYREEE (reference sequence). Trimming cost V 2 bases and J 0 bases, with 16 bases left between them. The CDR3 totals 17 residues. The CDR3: CASSLMDSWASTDTQYF. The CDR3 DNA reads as TGTGCCAGCAGCTTAATGGACTCATGGGCTAGCACAGATACGCAGTATTTT.

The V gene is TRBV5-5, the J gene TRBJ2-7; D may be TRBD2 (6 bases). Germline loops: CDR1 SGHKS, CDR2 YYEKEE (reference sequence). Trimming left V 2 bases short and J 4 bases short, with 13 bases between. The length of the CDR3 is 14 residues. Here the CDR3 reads CASSLSGVGYEQYF. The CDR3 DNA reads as TGTGCCAGCAGCTTATCGGGAGTAGGGTACGAGCAGTACTTC.

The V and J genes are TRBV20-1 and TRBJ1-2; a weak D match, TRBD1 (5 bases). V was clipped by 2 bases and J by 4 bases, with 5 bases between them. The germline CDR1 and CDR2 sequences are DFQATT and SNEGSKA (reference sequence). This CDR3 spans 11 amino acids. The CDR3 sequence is CSARQGYGYTF. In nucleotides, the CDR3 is TGCAGTGCTAGACAGGGCTATGGCTACACCTTC.

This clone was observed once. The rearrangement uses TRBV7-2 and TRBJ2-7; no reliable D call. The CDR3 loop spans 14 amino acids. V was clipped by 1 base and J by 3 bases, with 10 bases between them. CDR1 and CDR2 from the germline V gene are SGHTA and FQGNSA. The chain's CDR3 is CASSLDYLVYEQYF. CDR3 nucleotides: TGTGCCAGCAGCTTAGACTACCTTGTCTACGAGCAGTACTTC.

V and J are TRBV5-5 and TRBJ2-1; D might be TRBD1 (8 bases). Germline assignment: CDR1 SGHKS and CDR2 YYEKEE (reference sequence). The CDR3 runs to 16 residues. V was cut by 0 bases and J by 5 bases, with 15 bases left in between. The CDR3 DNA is TGTGCCAGCAGCTTGGTTCAGGGGGCGGGGGACAATGAGCAGTTCTTC. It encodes CASSLVQGAGDNEQFF.

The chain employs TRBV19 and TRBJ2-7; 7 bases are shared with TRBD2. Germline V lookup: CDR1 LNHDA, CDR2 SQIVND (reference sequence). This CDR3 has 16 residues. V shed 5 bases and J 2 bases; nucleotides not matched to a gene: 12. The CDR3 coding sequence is TGTGCCAGTAGTCCCTTGGGGGGGACGGAAGCCTACGAGCAGTACTTC. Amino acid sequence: CASSPLGGTEAYEQYF.

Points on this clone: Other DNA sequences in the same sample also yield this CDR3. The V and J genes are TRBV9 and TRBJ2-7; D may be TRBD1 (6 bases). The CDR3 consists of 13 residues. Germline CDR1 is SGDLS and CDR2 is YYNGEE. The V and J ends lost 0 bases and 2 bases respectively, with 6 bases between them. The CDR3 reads CASSVGTAYEQYF. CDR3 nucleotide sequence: TGTGCCAGCAGCGTAGGGACAGCCTACGAGCAGTACTTC.

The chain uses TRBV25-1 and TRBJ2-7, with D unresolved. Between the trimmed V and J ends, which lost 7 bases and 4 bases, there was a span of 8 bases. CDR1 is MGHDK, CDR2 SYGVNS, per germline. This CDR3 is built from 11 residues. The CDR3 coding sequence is TGTGCCAGCACCAGGTTATACGAGCAGTACTTC. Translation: CASTRLYEQYF.

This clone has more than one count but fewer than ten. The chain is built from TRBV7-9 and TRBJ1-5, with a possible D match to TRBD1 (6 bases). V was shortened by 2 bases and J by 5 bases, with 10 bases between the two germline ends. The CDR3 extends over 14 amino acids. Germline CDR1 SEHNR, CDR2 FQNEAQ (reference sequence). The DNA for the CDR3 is TGTGCCAGCAGCTTAACACCAGGGGATCAGCCCCAGCATTTT. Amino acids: CASSLTPGDQPQHF.

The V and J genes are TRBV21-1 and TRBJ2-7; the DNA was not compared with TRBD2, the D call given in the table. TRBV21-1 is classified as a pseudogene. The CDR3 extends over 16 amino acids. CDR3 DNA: TGTGCCAGCAGCTGGTTCTATACGGGGAATTCTAGGGAGCAGTACTTC. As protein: CASSWFYTGNSREQYF.

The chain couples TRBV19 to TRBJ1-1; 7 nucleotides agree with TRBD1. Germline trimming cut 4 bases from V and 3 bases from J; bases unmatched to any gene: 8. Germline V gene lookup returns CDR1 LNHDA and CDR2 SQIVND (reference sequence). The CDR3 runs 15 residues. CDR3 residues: CASSTPGGRDTEAFF. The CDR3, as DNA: TGTGCCAGTAGTACCCCAGGGGGAAGAGACACTGAAGCTTTCTTT.

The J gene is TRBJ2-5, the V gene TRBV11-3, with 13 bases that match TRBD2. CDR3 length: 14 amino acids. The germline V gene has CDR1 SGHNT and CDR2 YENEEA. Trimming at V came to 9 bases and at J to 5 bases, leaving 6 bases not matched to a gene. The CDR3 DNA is TGTGCCAGAAGACTAGCGGGGGGCCTGGAGACCCAGTACTTC. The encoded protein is CARRLAGGLETQYF.

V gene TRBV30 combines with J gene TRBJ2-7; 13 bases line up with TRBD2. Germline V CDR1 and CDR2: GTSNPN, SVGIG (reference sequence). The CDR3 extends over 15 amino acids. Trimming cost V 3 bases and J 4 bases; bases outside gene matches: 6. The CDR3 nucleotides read TGTGCCTGGAGGTCGGGACTAGCGGGACCATACGAGCAGTACTTC. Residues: CAWRSGLAGPYEQYF.

The CDR3 DNA is TGTGCCAGCAGCTTAGTTGGCGGGACCTACAATGAGCAGTTCTTC. Protein: CASSLVGGTYNEQFF. The chain recombines TRBV11-3 with TRBJ2-1; maybe TRBD2 (6 bases). V lost 1 base and J lost 2, with 9 bases in between. This CDR3 is 15 amino acids long. The germline V gene has CDR1 SGHNT and CDR2 YENEEA.